Listed here are 18 T cell receptor beta chains from one sample, sequenced in a study of blood T cell repertoires in COVID-19. Repertoires were generated with immunoSEQ multiplex PCR, while TCRdb's copy carries only in-frame clones and drops some. This table holds more than 250,000 clones, 80% to 90% found once. The source material was peripheral blood. These receptors were taken from a woman in her forties or fifties with COVID-19, enrolled during active disease.

J is TRBJ2-2 and V is TRBV6-2 or TRBV6-3; TRBD2 matches at 7 bases. The CDR3 sequence is 18 residues long. The germline V gene has CDR1 MNHEY and CDR2 SVGEGT. Losses at the gene ends were 0 bases for V and 7 bases for J; bases not matched to a gene: 14. As DNA, the CDR3 is TGTGCCAGCAGTTACTCCGCCGCGGCGGGAGTGCGTATCGGGGAGCTGTTTTTT. Protein sequence: CASSYSAAAGVRIGELFF.

This chain links TRBV4-2 with TRBJ1-1; D perhaps matches TRBD1 (5 bases). The CDR3 runs to 16 residues. V was pared by 0 bases and J by 5 bases, with 16 bases between. Germline V lookup: CDR1 LGHNA, CDR2 YNFKEQ. CDR3 region: CASSQDTGGFWTEAFF. The CDR3 bases are TGTGCCAGCAGCCAAGATACGGGGGGATTTTGGACTGAAGCTTTCTTT.

The chain uses TRBV15 and TRBJ1-2; D possibly corresponds to TRBD1 (5 bases). Trimming left V 0 bases short and J 5 bases short, with 7 bases between. Germline assignment: CDR1 LNHNV and CDR2 YYDKDF (reference sequence). This CDR3 spans 13 amino acids. The CDR3 reads CATSRDGGYGYTF. Here the CDR3 DNA reads TGTGCCACCAGCAGAGACGGGGGATATGGCTACACCTTC.

J is TRBJ2-1 and V is TRBV2, with D possibly TRBD2 on 5 matching bases. Germline V lookup: CDR1 SNHLY, CDR2 FYNNEI. V lost 5 bases, J lost 1 base, and 12 bases lay in between. The length of the CDR3 is 15 residues. CDR3 nucleotide sequence: TGTGCCAGCAGTAGAGAGCGGTCTTCCTACAATGAGCAGTTCTTC. As protein: CASSRERSSYNEQFF.

CDR3 sequence (DNA): TGTGCCAGCAGTCCCGGGACAGGGGGCTACACCTCGGAAGAGACCCAGTACTTC. Translating it yields CASSPGTGGYTSEETQYF. The chain recombines TRBV27 with TRBJ2-5; 12 nucleotides line up with TRBD1. The germline CDR1 and CDR2 sequences are MNHEY and SMNVEV (reference sequence). This CDR3 is 18 amino acids long. V shed 5 bases and J 3 bases; nucleotides not matched to a gene: 13.

The rearrangement uses TRBV24-1 and TRBJ2-1, with D possibly matching TRBD1 (5 bases). This CDR3 comprises 13 residues. Between the trimmed V and J ends, which lost 5 bases and 4 bases, there was a span of 8 bases. In germline, CDR1 is KGHDR, CDR2 SFDVKD. The CDR3 is CATSVTEYNEQFF. CDR3 in DNA: TGTGCCACCAGTGTGACAGAGTACAATGAGCAGTTCTTC.

This clone was seen just once. The J gene is TRBJ2-1, the V gene TRBV2; maybe TRBD2 (6 bases). The CDR3 runs to 12 residues. Looked up from germline, CDR1 is SNHLY and CDR2 is FYNNEI. Trimming removed 10 bases at V and 6 bases at J, with 13 bases between. CDR3: CATRDDLNEQFF. CDR3 DNA sequence: TGTGCCACGCGGGACGACCTCAATGAGCAGTTCTTC.

The CDR3 region is CASRAYHGYTF. DNA of the CDR3: TGTGCCAGCAGGGCATATCATGGCTACACCTTC. This chain joins TRBV6-5 and TRBJ1-2; D call uncertain. The CDR3 sequence is 11 residues long. V lost 6 bases, J lost 6 bases, and 8 bases lay in between. The germline gives CDR1 MNHEY, CDR2 SVGAGI.

The chain is built from TRBV6-1 and TRBJ2-7; D perhaps matches TRBD2 (5 bases). CDR1 and CDR2 from the germline V gene are MNHNS and SASEGT. Deletions cut 0 bases from V and 7 bases from J, with 10 bases between. CDR3 size: 13 residues. CDR3 protein: CASSEALRGEQYF. The CDR3 DNA reads TGTGCCAGCAGTGAAGCGCTTCGGGGAGAGCAGTACTTC.

J is TRBJ2-3 and V is TRBV24-1; D is perhaps TRBD2 (5 bases). Germline V gene lookup returns CDR1 KGHDR and CDR2 SFDVKD. The length of the CDR3 is 16 residues. With 4 bases removed from V and 3 bases from J, the gap between germline ends came to 16 bases. DNA for the CDR3: TGTGCCACCAGTGACCCAAGAGGGAAAGCGACAGATACGCAGTATTTT. Protein sequence: CATSDPRGKATDTQYF.

The chain carries TRBV19 and TRBJ2-7, with 9 positions matching TRBD1. The CDR3 is made up of 16 amino acids. Germline assignment: CDR1 LNHDA and CDR2 SQIVND (reference sequence). V shed 5 bases and J 2 bases; nucleotides not matched to a gene: 10. Here the CDR3 reads CASSWGTGSGTYEQYF. CDR3 sequence (DNA): TGTGCCAGTAGTTGGGGGACAGGGTCGGGGACCTACGAGCAGTACTTC.

The V call is TRBV2, the J call TRBJ2-7, with 8 bases matching TRBD1. Per germline, CDR1 SNHLY and CDR2 FYNNEI. The V and J ends lost 6 bases and 6 bases, in that order; junction bases with no gene match: 7. This CDR3 region has 13 residues. CDR3 amino acids: CASSRQGNGEQYF. The CDR3 DNA is TGTGCCAGCAGCCGACAGGGGAACGGCGAGCAGTACTTC.

The chain is built from TRBV29-1 and TRBJ2-1, with D uncertain. The CDR3 is 12 residues long. Trimming took 3 bases from V and 8 from J, leaving 11 bases between them. Germline-derived CDR1 and CDR2 are SQVTM and ANQGSEA. The CDR3 reads CSVDALRDEQFF. The CDR3 DNA sequence: TGCAGCGTTGACGCCCTCCGGGATGAGCAGTTCTTC.

The chain has TRBV19 and TRBJ1-1; TRBD1 agrees at 7 bases. Germline CDR1 and CDR2: LNHDA and SQIVND (reference sequence). J was trimmed by 6 bases and V by 5 bases; bases with no gene match: 12. The CDR3 runs 15 residues. The CDR3 sequence: CASSVTGTDLAEAFF. DNA for the CDR3: TGTGCCAGTAGTGTAACCGGGACAGATCTAGCTGAAGCTTTCTTT.

CDR3 region: CASSLSGGLNEQFF. CDR3 coding DNA: TGTGCCAGCAGCTTGTCAGGGGGCCTCAATGAGCAGTTCTTC. This chain uses TRBV5-4 with TRBJ2-1; 8 bases are a match to TRBD1. The germline V gene has CDR1 SGHNT and CDR2 YYREEE (reference sequence). The CDR3 is made up of 14 amino acids. V was pared by 1 base and J by 6 bases, with 3 bases of the junction left unmatched.

The gene calls are TRBV5-1 and TRBJ1-2; possibly TRBD1 for D (6 bases). V was cut by 4 bases and J by 2 bases, with 6 bases left in between. This CDR3 is built from 12 residues. Germline assignment: CDR1 SGHRS and CDR2 YFSETQ. The chain's CDR3 is CASSGQNYGYTF. Here the CDR3 DNA reads TGCGCCAGCAGCGGACAGAACTATGGCTACACCTTC. Full variable domain (remainder filled in from reference TRBV5-1 and TRBJ1-2): KAGVTQTPRYLIKTRGQQVTLSCSPISGHRSVSWYQQTPGQGLQFLFEYFSETQRNKGNFPGRFSGRQFSNSRSEMNVSTLELGDSALYLCASSGQNYGYTFGSGTRLTVV.

This rearrangement joins TRBV7-9 to TRBJ2-1; D is undetermined. Germline CDR1 reads SEHNR; CDR2 reads FQNEAQ (reference sequence). The CDR3 is 11 residues long. The V end was cut by 4 bases, the J end by 7 bases, with 5 bases between. CDR3: CASSSINEQFF. For the CDR3, the DNA is TGTGCCAGCAGCTCAATTAATGAGCAGTTCTTC. The entire variable domain, with the rest obtained from reference TRBV7-9 and TRBJ2-1, is as follows: DTGVSQNPRHKITKRGQNVTFRCDPISEHNRLYWYRQTLGQGPEFLTYFQNEAQLEKSRLLSDRFSAERPKGSFSTLEIQRTEQGDSAMYLCASSSINEQFFGPGTRLTVL.

The V and J genes are TRBV6-5 and TRBJ2-1; 8 nucleotides align to TRBD1. The CDR3 runs 15 residues. The germline CDR1 and CDR2 sequences are MNHEY and SVGAGI. With 1 base clipped from V and 5 bases from J, the junction kept 4 bases outside the gene matches. CDR3 sequence: CASSYWGQDNNEQFF. The CDR3, as DNA: TGTGCCAGCAGTTACTGGGGACAGGACAACAATGAGCAGTTCTTC.